This T cell receptor beta chain emerged from a study of blood T cell repertoires in COVID-19 (dated by TCRdb to between 2020 and 2021). Turning to the overall study: Collaborator samples came from the United States, Italy and Spain and covered acute and convalescent phases of COVID-19. The sample metadata nearly always contained a de-identified subject ID, COVID-19 status, age in years and sex. Where available, HLA class I and class II types were taken from metadata supplied by the sample provider and were not determined by assay-based typing. The samples were drawn from the first 160 participants of the ongoing ImmuneRACE study and from 950 to 1,500 subjects provided by 6 global collaborators. Subjects who had been exposed to COVID-19, were actively infected with it, or had recovered from it provided the deeply sampled blood TCRbeta repertoires that made up the dataset. The prospective study material was composed of cDNA or gDNA derived from T cells, B-cell-depleted T cells, or PBMCs. The repertoires were released in a freely available public database intended as a resource for research on the immune response to SARS-CoV-2. Points the paper makes about the study in general: The amount of clinical and demographic metadata varied by source and participant and was provided uncurated.

TCRbeta CDR3 regions were amplified from genomic DNA by means of the immunoSEQ Assay, a bias-controlled multiplex PCR. In the source study's methods: The number of nucleated cells in each sample was estimated from the amplification of reference gene primers within the assay. To quantify the absolute abundance of each unique TCRbeta CDR3 rearrangement, sequence reads were collapsed and filtered. For each sample, productive Simpson clonality was calculated as the square root of Simpson's diversity index over productive rearrangements. This is the immuneACCESS table as TCRdb keeps it, with only in-frame sequences that have V and J called. A part of the clones is gone; compared with another copy, unresolved V genes explain less than half, and the rest is unexplained. For V, J and clone size, that table is used; D and trimming come from the DNA. The sample yields tens of thousands of clones; approximately 85% were counted once. The top ten clones comprise roughly 15% of the sample.

Collaborating institutions collected whole blood in K2EDTA tubes following their own protocols. For TCRbeta analysis, collaborator samples were shipped as frozen whole blood, as isolated PBMCs, or as DNA extracted from either sample type. Remarks on this clone: No cognate antigen has been identified for it. The input lacks base qualities; no much larger clone sits a single base away.

This clonotype was sampled from a human donor in a cohort sampled during active COVID-19. Material: peripheral blood.

The DNA reads as follows: TGTGCCAGCAGCTTAGAGGTCTTCAGCGGGAGGGAGGCCGGGGAGCTGTTTTTT. It codes for CASSLEVFSGREAGELFF. This chain joins TRBV7-9 to TRBJ2-2; TRBD2 lines up with 10 middle nucleotides. CDR1 and CDR2 were assigned from the germline V gene (reference sequence) as SEHNR and FQNEAQ. Its CDR3 holds 18 amino acids, cysteine through phenylalanine. Left in the record is the CDR3 DNA by itself, 54 bases read in frame from the first base. Germline trimming amounts to 1 base on V and 6 bases on J, with 11 as the count of junction bases outside the gene matches.